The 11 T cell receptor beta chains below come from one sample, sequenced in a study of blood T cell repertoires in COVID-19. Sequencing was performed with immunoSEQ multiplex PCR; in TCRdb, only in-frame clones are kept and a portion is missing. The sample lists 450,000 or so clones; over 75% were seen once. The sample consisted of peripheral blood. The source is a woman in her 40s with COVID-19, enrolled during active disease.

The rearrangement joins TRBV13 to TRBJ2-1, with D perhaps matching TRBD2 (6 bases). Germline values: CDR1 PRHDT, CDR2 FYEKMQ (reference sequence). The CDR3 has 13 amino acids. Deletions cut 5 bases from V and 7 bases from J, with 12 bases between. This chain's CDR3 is CASSEPGLNEQFF. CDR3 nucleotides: TGTGCCAGCAGCGAACCAGGACTAAATGAGCAGTTCTTC. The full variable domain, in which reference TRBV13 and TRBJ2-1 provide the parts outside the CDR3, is AAGVIQSPRHLIKEKRETATLKCYPIPRHDTVYWYQQGPGQDPQFLISFYEKMQSDKGSIPDRFSAQQFSDYHSELNMSSLELGDSALYFCASSEPGLNEQFFGPGTRLTVL.

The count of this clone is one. CDR3 in DNA: TGTGCCAGCAGTAGCGGGAGATACAATGAGCAGTTCTTC. This translates into CASSSGRYNEQFF. The gene calls are TRBV2 and TRBJ2-1; TRBD2 matches at 8 bases. The CDR3 loop spans 13 amino acids. V was pared by 5 bases and J by 4 bases, with 1 base of the junction left unmatched. Germline lookup yields CDR1 SNHLY and CDR2 FYNNEI.

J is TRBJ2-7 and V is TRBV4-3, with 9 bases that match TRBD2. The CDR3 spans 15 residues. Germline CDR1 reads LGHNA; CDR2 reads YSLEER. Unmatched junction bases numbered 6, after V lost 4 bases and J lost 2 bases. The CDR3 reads CASSLGLAFAYEQYF. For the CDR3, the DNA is TGCGCCAGCAGCCTGGGACTAGCCTTCGCCTACGAGCAGTACTTC.

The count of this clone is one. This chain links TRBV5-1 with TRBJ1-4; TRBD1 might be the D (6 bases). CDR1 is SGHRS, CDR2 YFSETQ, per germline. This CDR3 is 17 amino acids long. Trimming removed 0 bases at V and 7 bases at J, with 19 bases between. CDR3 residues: CASSLEGYRAGGEKLFF. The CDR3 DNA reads TGCGCCAGCAGCTTGGAGGGGTACAGGGCCGGAGGTGAAAAACTGTTTTTT.

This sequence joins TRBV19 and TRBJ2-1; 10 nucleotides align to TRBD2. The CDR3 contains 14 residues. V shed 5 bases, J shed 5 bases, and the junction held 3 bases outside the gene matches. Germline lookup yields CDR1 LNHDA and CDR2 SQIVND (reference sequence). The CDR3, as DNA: TGTGCCAGTAGTTGGACTAGCGGTAACAATGAGCAGTTCTTC. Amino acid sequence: CASSWTSGNNEQFF.

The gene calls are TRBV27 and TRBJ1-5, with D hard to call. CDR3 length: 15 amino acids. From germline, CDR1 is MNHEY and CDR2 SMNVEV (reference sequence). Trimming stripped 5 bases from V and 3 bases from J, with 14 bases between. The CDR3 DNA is TGTGCCAGCAGTCCAAACGGGAACACCAATCAGCCCCAGCATTTT. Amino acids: CASSPNGNTNQPQHF.

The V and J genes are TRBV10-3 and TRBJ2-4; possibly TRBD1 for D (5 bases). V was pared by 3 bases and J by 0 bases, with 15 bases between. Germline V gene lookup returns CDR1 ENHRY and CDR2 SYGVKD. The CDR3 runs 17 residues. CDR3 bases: TGTGCCATCAGTGAAGGCAGGGTACCCTTAGCCAAAAACATTCAGTACTTC. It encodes CAISEGRVPLAKNIQYF.

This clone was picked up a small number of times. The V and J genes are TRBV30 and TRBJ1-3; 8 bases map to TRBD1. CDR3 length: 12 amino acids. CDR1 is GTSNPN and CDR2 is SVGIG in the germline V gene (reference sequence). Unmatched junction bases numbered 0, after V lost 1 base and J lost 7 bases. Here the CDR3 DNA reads TGTGCCTGGAGTGGACAGGGGAACACCATATATTTT. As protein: CAWSGQGNTIYF.

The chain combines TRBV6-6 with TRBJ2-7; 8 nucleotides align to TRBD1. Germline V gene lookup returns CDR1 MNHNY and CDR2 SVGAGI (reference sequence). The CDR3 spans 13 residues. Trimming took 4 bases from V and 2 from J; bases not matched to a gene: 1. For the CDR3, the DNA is TGTGCCAGCAGTTTACAGGGGGCCTACGAGCAGTACTTC. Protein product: CASSLQGAYEQYF.

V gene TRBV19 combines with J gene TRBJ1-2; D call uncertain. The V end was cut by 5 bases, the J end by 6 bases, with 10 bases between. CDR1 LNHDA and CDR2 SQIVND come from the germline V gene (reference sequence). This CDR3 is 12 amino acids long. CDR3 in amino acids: CASSPPGDGYTF. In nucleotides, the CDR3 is TGTGCCAGTAGTCCTCCGGGAGATGGCTACACCTTC.

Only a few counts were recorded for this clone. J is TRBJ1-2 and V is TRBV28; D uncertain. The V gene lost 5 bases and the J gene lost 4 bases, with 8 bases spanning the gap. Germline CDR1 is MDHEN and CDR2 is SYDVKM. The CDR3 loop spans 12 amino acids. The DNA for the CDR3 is TGTGCCAGCAGTGGTGGCAGCTATGGCTACACCTTC. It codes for CASSGGSYGYTF.